This TCR beta chain was recorded in a study of cytomegalovirus exposure and HLA in healthy donors. This clone was observed once. 13 Jbeta primers and 60 Vbeta primers were used for the PCR. Produced via immunoSEQ multiplex PCR; TCRdb's table is partial and in-frame only. Of about 200,000 clones in the sample, 76% were seen once. J lost 3 bases, V lost 7 bases, and 10 bases had no gene match. CDR3 length: 15 amino acids. Looked up from germline, CDR1 is SNHLY and CDR2 is FYNNEI. V usage is TRBV2 and J usage is TRBJ2-3; 7 bases map to TRBD1. The sequence came from a man aged 18-30 years in good health and CMV-seronegative. The specimen was PBMCs. CDR3 sequence: CASKPGDSRTDTQYF. CDR3 coding DNA: TGTGCCAGCAAGCCCGGGGACAGTAGGACAGATACGCAGTATTTT. The full variable domain, its missing parts supplied by reference TRBV2 and TRBJ2-3, is EPEVTQTPSHQVTQMGQEVILRCVPISNHLYFYWYRQILGQKVEFLVSFYNNEISEKSEIFDDQFSVERPDGSNFTLKIRSTKLEDSAMYFCASKPGDSRTDTQYFGPGTRLTVL.